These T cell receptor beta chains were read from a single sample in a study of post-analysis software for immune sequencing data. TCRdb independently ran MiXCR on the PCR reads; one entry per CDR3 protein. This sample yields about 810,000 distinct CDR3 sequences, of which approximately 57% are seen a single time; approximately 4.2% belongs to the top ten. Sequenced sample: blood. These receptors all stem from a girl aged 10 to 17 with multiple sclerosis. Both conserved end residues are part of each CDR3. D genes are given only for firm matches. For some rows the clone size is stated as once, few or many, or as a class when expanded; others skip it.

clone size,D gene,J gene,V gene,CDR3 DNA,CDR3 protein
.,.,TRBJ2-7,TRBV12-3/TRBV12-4,TGTGCCAGCAGTTTAGAGGGGCAGCGCGCCTCCTACGAGCAGTACTTC,CASSLEGQRASYEQYF
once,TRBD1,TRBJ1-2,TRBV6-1,TGTGCCAGCAGTGGTGCAGGGGGCAGGGCCTATGGCTACACCTTC,CASSGAGGRAYGYTF
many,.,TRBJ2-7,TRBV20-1,TGCAGTGCTAGGGGCCCAGCATCCGAGCAGTACTTC,CSARGPASEQYF
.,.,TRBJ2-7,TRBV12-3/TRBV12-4,TGTGCCAGCAGTCTCGCGGGACGTACGAAAGTTCCCTACGAGCAGTACTTC,CASSLAGRTKVPYEQYF
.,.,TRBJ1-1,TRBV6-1,TGTGCCAGCAGTGAAGCGGGCAGGGGAGGCGCTGAAGCTTTCTTT,CASSEAGRGGAEAFF
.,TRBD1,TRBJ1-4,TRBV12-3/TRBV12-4,TGTGCCAGCAGCAGACAGGGAGGAGAAGAAAAACTGTTTTTT,CASSRQGGEEKLFF
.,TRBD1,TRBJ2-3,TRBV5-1,TGCGCCAGCAGGCCGGGACAGGTCACAGATACGCAGTATTTT,CASRPGQVTDTQYF
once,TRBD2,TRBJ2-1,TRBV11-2,TGTGCCAGCAGCTTAGCACCTAGCGGGAGCTCCTACAATGAGCAGTTCTTC,CASSLAPSGSSYNEQFF
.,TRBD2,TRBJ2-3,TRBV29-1,TGCAGCGTTGAAGGACTAGCGGGGATCACAGATACGCAGTATTTT,CSVEGLAGITDTQYF
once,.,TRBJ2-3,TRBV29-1,TGCAGCGTTTGGGGAACTATTAGCACAGATGCGCAGTATTTT,CSVWGTISTDAQYF